The 7 T cell receptor beta chains below come from one sample, sequenced in a study of Tregs in tolerant kidney transplant recipients. Method: immunoSEQ multiplex PCR; TCRdb's copy keeps in-frame clones and lacks some. The sample contains about 240,000 clones, 80% to 85% of which appear only once. The sample was CD4+ T cells from blood. The receptors were gathered from a human donor in good health.

The chain joins TRBV10-2 to TRBJ2-5; 8 positions agree with TRBD2. V gave up 3 bases and J gave up 4 bases; unmatched junction bases: 4. The CDR3 loop spans 14 amino acids. Germline assignment: CDR1 WSHSY and CDR2 SAAADI. CDR3 loop: CASSDVAGSETQYF. CDR3 nucleotide sequence: TGCGCCAGCAGTGATGTAGCGGGGTCAGAGACCCAGTACTTC.

This chain joins TRBV5-1 and TRBJ1-1, with D perhaps TRBD1 (5 bases). The CDR3 has 13 residues. The germline V and J ends were trimmed by 0 bases and 8 bases, with 11 bases remaining between them. Germline V gene data show CDR1 as SGHRS and CDR2 as YFSETQ. The CDR3 sequence is CASSLETGPEAFF. The CDR3 nucleotides read TGCGCCAGCAGCTTGGAGACGGGACCCGAAGCTTTCTTT.

J is TRBJ1-2 and V is TRBV7-9, with D possibly matching TRBD1 (5 bases). Germline V gene data show CDR1 as SEHNR and CDR2 as FQNEAQ (reference sequence). The CDR3 runs to 17 residues. V was cut by 5 bases and J by 5 bases, with 24 bases left in between. The CDR3 coding sequence is TGTGCCAGCAGCCCCGTGACAGTTAAAAGGATATCTTATGGCTACACCTTC. Its translation is CASSPVTVKRISYGYTF.

Details on this clone: The junction departs from germline at one end; a sequencing error may be responsible. This rearrangement joins TRBV4-1 to TRBJ2-2, with TRBD2 identical over 8 bases. This CDR3 contains 16 residues. The germline CDR1 and CDR2 sequences are MGHRA and YSYEKL. CDR3 amino acids: CASSATGTSRTGGLFF. DNA for the CDR3: TGCGCCAGCAGCGCAACCGGGACTAGTCGGACCGGGGGGCTGTTTTTT.

The rearrangement joins TRBV30 to TRBJ1-3; D not certain. CDR1 is GTSNPN, CDR2 SVGIG, per germline (reference sequence). The germline V and J ends were trimmed by 0 bases and 0 bases, with 9 bases remaining between them. The CDR3 loop spans 15 amino acids. The CDR3 region is CAWSVKGISGNTIYF. For the CDR3, the DNA is TGTGCCTGGAGTGTAAAAGGGATCTCTGGAAACACCATATATTTT.

The chain employs TRBV7-2 and TRBJ1-1, with a tentative D call TRBD1 (5 bases). From germline, CDR1 is SGHTA and CDR2 FQGNSA. Trimming took off 5 bases at V and 7 bases at J, with 8 bases between the two ends. The CDR3 runs to 11 residues. CDR3 nucleotide sequence: TGTGCCAGCAGCCCAGGGATTGAAGCTTTCTTT. This sequence encodes CASSPGIEAFF.

The chain combines TRBV2 with TRBJ1-2; D possibly corresponds to TRBD1 (5 bases). The V and J ends lost 8 bases and 2 bases respectively, with 21 bases between them. The V gene's germline CDR1 is SNHLY and CDR2 FYNNEI. This CDR3 has 16 residues. The CDR3 nucleotides are TGTGCCAGCTCAAAGGGGAGCCTAACCAAGAACTATGGCTACACCTTC. Its protein is CASSKGSLTKNYGYTF.